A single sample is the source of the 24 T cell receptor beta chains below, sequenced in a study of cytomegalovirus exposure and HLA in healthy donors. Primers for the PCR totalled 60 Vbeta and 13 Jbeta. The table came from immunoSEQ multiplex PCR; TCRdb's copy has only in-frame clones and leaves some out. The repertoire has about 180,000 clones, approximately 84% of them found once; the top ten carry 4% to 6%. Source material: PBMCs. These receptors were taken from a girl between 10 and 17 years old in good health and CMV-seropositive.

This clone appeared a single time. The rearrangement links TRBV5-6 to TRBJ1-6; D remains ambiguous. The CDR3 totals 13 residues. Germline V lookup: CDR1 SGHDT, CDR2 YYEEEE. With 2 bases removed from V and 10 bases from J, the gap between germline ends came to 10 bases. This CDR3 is CASSFDMESPLHF. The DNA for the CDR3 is TGTGCCAGCAGCTTTGACATGGAATCACCCCTCCACTTT.

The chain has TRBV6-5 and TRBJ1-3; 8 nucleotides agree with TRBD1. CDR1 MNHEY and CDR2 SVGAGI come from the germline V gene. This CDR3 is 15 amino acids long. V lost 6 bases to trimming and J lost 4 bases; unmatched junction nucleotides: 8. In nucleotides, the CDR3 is TGTGCCAGCAGCTTGGACAGGGTCAACGGAAACACCATATATTTT. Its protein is CASSLDRVNGNTIYF.

The CDR3 here is CASSAYDRGVAEAFF. As DNA, the CDR3 is TGTGCCAGCAGTGCCTATGACAGGGGAGTGGCTGAAGCTTTCTTT. The rearrangement links TRBV6-1 to TRBJ1-1, with 8 positions matching TRBD1. Germline V gene data show CDR1 as MNHNS and CDR2 as SASEGT. The junction had 10 bases not matched to a gene; V was cut back by 4 bases and J by 6 bases. This CDR3 has 15 amino acids.

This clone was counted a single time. This CDR3 reads CASSPPGQGYEQYF. For the CDR3, the DNA is TGTGCCAGCAGCCCCCCGGGACAGGGATACGAGCAGTACTTC. The genes are TRBV7-6 and TRBJ2-7; 9 nucleotides line up with TRBD1. With 5 bases clipped from V and 4 bases from J, the junction kept 6 bases outside the gene matches. The CDR3 is 14 residues long. CDR1 SGHVS and CDR2 FNYEAQ come from the germline V gene.

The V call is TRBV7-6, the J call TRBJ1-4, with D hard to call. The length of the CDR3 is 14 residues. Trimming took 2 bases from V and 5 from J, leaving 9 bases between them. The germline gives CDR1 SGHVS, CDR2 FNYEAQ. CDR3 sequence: CASSLTQLNEKLFF. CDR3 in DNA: TGTGCCAGCAGCTTAACACAGTTAAATGAAAAACTGTTTTTT.

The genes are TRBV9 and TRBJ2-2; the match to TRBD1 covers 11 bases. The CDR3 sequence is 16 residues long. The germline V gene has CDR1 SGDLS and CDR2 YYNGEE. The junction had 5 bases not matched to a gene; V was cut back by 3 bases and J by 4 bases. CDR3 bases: TGTGCCAGCAGCGCCGCCGGGACAGGGGGCACCGGGGAGCTGTTTTTT. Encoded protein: CASSAAGTGGTGELFF.

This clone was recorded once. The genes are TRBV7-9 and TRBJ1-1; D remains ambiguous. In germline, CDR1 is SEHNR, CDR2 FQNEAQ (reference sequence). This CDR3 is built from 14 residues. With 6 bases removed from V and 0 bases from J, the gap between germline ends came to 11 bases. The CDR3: CASSHKSMNTEAFF. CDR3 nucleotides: TGTGCCAGCAGTCATAAGAGCATGAACACTGAAGCTTTCTTT.

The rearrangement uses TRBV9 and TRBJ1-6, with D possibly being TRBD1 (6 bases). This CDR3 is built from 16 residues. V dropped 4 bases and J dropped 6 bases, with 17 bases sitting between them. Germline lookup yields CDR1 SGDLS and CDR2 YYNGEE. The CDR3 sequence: CASSTTGGGANSPLHF. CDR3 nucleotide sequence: TGTGCCAGCAGCACGACGGGTGGGGGGGCTAATTCACCCCTCCACTTT.

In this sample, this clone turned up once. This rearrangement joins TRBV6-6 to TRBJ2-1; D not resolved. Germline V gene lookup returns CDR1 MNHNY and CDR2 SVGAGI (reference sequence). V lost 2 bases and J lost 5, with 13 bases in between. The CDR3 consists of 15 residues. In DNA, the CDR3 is TGTGCCAGCAGTTACGGGCTACAAGTTGACAATGAGCAGTTCTTC. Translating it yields CASSYGLQVDNEQFF.

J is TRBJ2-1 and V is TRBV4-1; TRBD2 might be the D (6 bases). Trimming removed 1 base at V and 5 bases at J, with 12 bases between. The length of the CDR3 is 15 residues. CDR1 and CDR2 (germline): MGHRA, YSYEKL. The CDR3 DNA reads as TGCGCCAGCAGCCAAGGTCGCGGGGAGAACAATGAGCAGTTCTTC. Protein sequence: CASSQGRGENNEQFF.

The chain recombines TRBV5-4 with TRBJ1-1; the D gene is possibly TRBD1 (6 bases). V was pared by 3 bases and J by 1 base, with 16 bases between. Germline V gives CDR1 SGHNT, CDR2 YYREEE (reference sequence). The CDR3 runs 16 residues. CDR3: CASSSQMTGTNTEAFF. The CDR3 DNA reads TGTGCCAGCAGCTCTCAAATGACAGGAACGAACACTGAAGCTTTCTTT.

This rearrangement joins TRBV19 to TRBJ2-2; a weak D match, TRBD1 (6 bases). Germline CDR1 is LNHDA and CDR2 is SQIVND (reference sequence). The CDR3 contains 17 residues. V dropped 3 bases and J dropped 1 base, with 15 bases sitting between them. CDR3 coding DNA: TGTGCCAGTAGTATCCCGTGGGGGACAAAGAACACCGGGGAGCTGTTTTTT. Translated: CASSIPWGTKNTGELFF.

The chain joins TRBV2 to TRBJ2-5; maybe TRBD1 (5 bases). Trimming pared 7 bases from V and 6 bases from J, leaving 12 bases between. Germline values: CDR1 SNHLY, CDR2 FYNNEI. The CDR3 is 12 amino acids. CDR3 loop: CASTFSGKTQYF. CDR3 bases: TGTGCCAGCACTTTTTCAGGGAAGACCCAGTACTTC.

The CDR3 coding sequence is TGTGCCAGCACCCGCCGGGGGGGCGGGGAGACCCAGTACTTC. Its translation: CASTRRGGGETQYF. The chain joins TRBV6-5 to TRBJ2-5; 8 bases map to TRBD2. Germline V gene sequence: CDR1 MNHEY, CDR2 SVGAGI. V shed 7 bases and J 5 bases; nucleotides not matched to a gene: 9. The CDR3 length is 14 residues.

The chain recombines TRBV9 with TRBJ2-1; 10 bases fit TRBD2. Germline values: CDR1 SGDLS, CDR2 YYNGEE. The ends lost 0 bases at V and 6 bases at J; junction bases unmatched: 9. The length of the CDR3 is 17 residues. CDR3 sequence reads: CASSVAGSGGAFNEQFF. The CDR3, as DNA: TGTGCCAGCAGCGTAGCGGGCAGCGGGGGGGCCTTCAATGAGCAGTTCTTC.

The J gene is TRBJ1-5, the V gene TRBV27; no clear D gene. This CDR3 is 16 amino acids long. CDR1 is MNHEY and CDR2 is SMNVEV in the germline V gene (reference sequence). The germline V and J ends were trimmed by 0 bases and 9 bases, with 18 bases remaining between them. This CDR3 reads CASSLSGDSLGGPQHF. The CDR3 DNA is TGTGCCAGCAGTTTATCCGGAGACTCCTTAGGCGGGCCCCAGCATTTT.

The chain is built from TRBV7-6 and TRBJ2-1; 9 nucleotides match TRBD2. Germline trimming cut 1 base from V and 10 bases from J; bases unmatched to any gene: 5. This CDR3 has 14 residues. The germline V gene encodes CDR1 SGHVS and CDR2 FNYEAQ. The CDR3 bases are TGTGCCAGCAGCTTAGGCGGGGGGGCAGAGGAGCAGTTCTTC. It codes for CASSLGGGAEEQFF.

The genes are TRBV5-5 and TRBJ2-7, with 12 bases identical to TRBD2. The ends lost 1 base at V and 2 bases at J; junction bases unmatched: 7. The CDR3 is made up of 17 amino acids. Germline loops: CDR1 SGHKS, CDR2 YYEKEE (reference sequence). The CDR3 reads CASSLWQTSGGTYEQYF. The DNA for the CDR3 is TGTGCCAGCAGCTTGTGGCAAACTAGCGGGGGGACCTACGAGCAGTACTTC.

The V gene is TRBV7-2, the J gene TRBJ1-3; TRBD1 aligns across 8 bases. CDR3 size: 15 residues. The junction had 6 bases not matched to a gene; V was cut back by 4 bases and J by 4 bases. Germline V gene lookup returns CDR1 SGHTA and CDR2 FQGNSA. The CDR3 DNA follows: TGTGCCAGCAGCTCTTACAGGGGGGAAGGAAACACCATATATTTT. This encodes CASSSYRGEGNTIYF.

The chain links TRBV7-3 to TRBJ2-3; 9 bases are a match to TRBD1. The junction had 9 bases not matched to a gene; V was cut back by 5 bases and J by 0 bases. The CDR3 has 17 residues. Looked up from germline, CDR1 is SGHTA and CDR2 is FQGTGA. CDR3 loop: CASSRRAGQGSTDTQYF. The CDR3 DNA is TGTGCCAGCAGCCGGAGAGCGGGACAGGGTAGCACAGATACGCAGTATTTT.

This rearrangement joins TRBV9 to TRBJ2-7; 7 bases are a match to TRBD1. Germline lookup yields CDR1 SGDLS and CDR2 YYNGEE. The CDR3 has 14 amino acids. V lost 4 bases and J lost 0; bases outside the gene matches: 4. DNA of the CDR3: TGTGCCAGCAGCACAGGACAGGTCTCCTACGAGCAGTACTTC. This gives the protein CASSTGQVSYEQYF.

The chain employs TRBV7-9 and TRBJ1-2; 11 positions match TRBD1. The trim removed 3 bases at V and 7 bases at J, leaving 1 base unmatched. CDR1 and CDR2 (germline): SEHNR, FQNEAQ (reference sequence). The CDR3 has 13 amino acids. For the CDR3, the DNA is TGTGCCAGCAGCTTCGGGACAGGGGGTGGCTACACCTTC. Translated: CASSFGTGGGYTF.

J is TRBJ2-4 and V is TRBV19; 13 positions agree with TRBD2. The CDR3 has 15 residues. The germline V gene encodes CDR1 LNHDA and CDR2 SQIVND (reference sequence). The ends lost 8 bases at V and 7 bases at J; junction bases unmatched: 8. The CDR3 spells CASRMAGLAGNIQYF. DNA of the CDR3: TGTGCCAGTCGGATGGCGGGACTAGCGGGGAACATTCAGTACTTC.

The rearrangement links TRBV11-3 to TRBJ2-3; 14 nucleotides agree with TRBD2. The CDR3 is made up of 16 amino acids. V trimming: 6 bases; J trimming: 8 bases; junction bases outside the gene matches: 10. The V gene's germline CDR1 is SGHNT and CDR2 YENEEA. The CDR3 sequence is CASRGLAGGLAGTQYF. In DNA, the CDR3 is TGTGCCAGCAGAGGACTAGCGGGGGGCTTAGCGGGTACGCAGTATTTT.